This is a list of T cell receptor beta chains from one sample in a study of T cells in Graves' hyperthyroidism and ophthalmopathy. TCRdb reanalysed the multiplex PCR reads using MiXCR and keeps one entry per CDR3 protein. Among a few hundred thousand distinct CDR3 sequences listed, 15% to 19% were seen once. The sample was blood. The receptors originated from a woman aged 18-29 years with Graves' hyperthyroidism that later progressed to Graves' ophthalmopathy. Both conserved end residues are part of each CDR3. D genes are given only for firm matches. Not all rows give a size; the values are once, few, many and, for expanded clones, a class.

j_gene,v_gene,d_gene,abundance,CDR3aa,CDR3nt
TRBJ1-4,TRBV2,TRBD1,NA,CASKRDRNEKLFF,TGTGCCAGCAAGAGGGACAGGAATGAAAAACTGTTTTTT
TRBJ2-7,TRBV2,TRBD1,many,CASSADRGKLTEQYF,TGTGCCAGCAGTGCCGACAGGGGGAAACTAACCGAGCAGTACTTC
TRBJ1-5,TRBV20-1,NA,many,CSAGARAFNQPQHF,TGCAGTGCTGGAGCTAGGGCCTTCAATCAGCCCCAGCATTTT
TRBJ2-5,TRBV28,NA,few,CASSFRGGRETQYF,TGTGCCAGCAGTTTCCGTGGAGGGAGGGAGACCCAGTACTTC
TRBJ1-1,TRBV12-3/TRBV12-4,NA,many,CASSPGQMNTEAFF,TGTGCCAGCAGTCCTGGACAGATGAACACTGAAGCTTTCTTT
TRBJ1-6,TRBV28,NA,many,CASMERHEFHSPLHF,TGTGCCAGCATGGAACGACACGAGTTCCATTCACCCCTCCACTTT
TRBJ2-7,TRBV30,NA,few,CAWSRGYSYEQYF,TGTGCCTGGAGTAGGGGGTACTCCTACGAGCAGTACTTC
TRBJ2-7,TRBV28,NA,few,CASSFVSGGTGEQYF,TGTGCCAGCAGTTTTGTATCAGGGGGGACGGGGGAGCAGTACTTC
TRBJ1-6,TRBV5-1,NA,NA,CASSYESGSGSPLHF,TGCGCCAGCAGCTACGAGAGTGGGTCGGGATCACCCCTCCACTTT
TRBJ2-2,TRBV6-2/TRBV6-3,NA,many,CASSYGGTVNTGELFF,TGTGCCAGCAGTTACGGGGGGACGGTGAACACCGGGGAGCTGTTTTTT
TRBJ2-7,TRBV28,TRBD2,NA,CASKALAGFLNEQYF,TGTGCCAGCAAGGCCCTAGCGGGGTTTTTGAACGAGCAGTACTTC
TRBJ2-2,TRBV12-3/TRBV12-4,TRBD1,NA,CASSLIGGTGRNTGELFF,TGTGCCAGCAGTTTAATAGGCGGGACAGGGAGGAACACCGGGGAGCTGTTTTTT
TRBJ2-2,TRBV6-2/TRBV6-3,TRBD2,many,CASSYSGLAGDTGELFF,TGTGCCAGCAGTTACTCAGGACTAGCGGGAGACACCGGGGAGCTGTTTTTT
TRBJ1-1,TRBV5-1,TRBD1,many,CASREGTVNTEAFF,TGCGCCAGCAGAGAGGGGACAGTGAACACTGAAGCTTTCTTT
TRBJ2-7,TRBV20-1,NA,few,CSVGTPDRLGSSYEQYF,TGCAGTGTGGGGACACCGGATAGACTAGGCAGCTCCTACGAGCAGTACTTC
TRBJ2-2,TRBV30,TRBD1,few,CAWSKQGTGELFF,TGTGCCTGGAGTAAACAGGGGACCGGGGAGCTGTTTTTT
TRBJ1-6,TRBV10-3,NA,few,CAISGQSGGNSPLHF,TGTGCCATCAGTGGACAGTCCGGTGGTAATTCACCCCTCCACTTT
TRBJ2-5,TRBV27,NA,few,CASSSWTAGPGWYF,TGTGCCAGCAGTTCGTGGACAGCAGGACCGGGGTGGTACTTC
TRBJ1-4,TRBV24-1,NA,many,CATSDARGTNEKLFF,TGTGCCACCAGTGATGCCAGGGGAACTAATGAAAAACTGTTTTTT
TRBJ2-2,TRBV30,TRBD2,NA,CATGLAGWGGELFF,TGTGCCACGGGACTAGCGGGATGGGGCGGGGAGCTGTTTTTT
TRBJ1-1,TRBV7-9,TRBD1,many,CASSPQGANTEAFF,TGTGCCAGCAGTCCGCAGGGGGCGAACACTGAAGCTTTCTTT
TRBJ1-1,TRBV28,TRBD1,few,CANSLWATGLKSEAFF,TGTGCCAACAGTTTATGGGCGACAGGGTTAAAATCTGAAGCTTTCTTT
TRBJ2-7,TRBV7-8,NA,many,CASSLRTGPPYEQYF,TGTGCCAGCAGCTTAAGAACAGGCCCCCCCTACGAGCAGTACTTC
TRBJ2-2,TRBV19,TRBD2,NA,CASSIGTSGLGTGELFF,TGTGCCAGTAGTATCGGGACTAGCGGACTAGGCACCGGGGAGCTGTTTTTT
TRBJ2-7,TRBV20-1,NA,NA,CSAAGLASEQYF,TGCAGTGCCGCGGGACTCGCTTCCGAGCAGTACTTC
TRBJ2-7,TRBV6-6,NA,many,CASSYRQFYEQYF,TGTGCCAGCAGTTATCGACAGTTCTACGAGCAGTACTTC
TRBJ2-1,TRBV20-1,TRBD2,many,CSASPLAGGHEQFF,TGCAGTGCTAGTCCCCTAGCGGGAGGCCATGAGCAGTTCTTC
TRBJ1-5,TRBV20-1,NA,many,CSASRGWHNQPQHF,TGCAGTGCTAGTAGGGGTTGGCACAATCAGCCCCAGCATTTT
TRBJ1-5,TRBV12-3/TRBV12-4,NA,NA,CASSNTQGQPQHF,TGTGCCAGCAGTAACACCCAGGGACAGCCCCAGCATTTT
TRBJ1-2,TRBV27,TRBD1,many,CASSPQTGIYGYTF,TGTGCCAGCAGTCCACAGACAGGGATCTATGGCTACACCTTC
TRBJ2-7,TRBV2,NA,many,CASTTQSSYEQYF,TGTGCCAGCACCACACAGAGCTCCTACGAGCAGTACTTC
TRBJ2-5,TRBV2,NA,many,CASRGDVYNGETQYF,TGTGCCAGCAGGGGGGACGTATACAACGGGGAGACCCAGTACTTC
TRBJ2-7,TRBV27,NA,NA,CASSSSGTFAYEQYF,TGTGCCAGCAGTAGCTCAGGGACCTTCGCCTACGAGCAGTACTTC
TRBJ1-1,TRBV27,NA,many,CASSLKSATEAFF,TGTGCCAGCAGTTTGAAGTCGGCCACTGAAGCTTTCTTT
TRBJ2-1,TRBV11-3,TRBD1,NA,CASSLLSFGTGVHNEQFF,TGTGCCAGCAGCCTACTATCCTTCGGGACAGGGGTACACAATGAGCAGTTCTTC
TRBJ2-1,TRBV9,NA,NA,CASSVFSGEAGSYNEQFF,TGTGCCAGCAGCGTTTTCTCAGGGGAAGCGGGCTCCTACAATGAGCAGTTCTTC
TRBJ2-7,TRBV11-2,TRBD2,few,CASSLTLSGASYEQYF,TGTGCCAGCAGCTTAACCCTCAGCGGGGCTAGCTACGAGCAGTACTTC
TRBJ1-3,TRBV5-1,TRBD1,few,CASSSQTGAGNTIYF,TGCGCCAGCAGCTCCCAGACAGGGGCTGGAAACACCATATATTTT
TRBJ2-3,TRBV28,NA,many,CASSLLVQNTDTQYF,TGTGCCAGCAGTTTATTGGTACAGAACACAGATACGCAGTATTTT
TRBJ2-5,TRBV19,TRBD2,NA,CASSINRGGGETQYF,TGTGCCAGTAGTATCAATCGCGGGGGAGGGGAGACCCAGTACTTC
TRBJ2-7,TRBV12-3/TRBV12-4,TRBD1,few,CASSARQGQYEQYF,TGTGCCAGCAGTGCCAGACAGGGTCAATACGAGCAGTACTTC
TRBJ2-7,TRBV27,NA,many,CASRSLESYEQYF,TGTGCCTCAAGGAGCTTGGAATCCTACGAGCAGTACTTC
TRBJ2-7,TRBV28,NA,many,CASSLEEQYF,TGTGCCAGCAGTTTAGAAGAGCAGTACTTC
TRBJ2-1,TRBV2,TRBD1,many,CASIQGVRTTGEQFF,TGTGCCAGCATACAGGGGGTTCGCACAACGGGTGAGCAGTTCTTC
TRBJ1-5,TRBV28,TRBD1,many,CASIDRDQPQHF,TGTGCCAGCATCGACAGGGATCAGCCCCAGCATTTT
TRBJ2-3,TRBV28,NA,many,CASSQDRAPQYF,TGTGCCAGCAGCCAAGACCGGGCACCGCAGTATTTT